The 2 T cell receptor beta chains presented below share a single source sample, sequenced in a study of control samples from healthy donors and cancer patients. Sequencing was performed with immunoSEQ multiplex PCR; in TCRdb, only in-frame clones are kept and a portion is missing. The sample holds roughly 120,000 clones, approximately 91% seen once. The sequenced sample consisted of blood. The receptors shown here come from a man aged 50-59 years in good health.

The V gene is TRBV29-1, the J gene TRBJ1-2; D is unresolved. Trimming cost V 7 bases and J 3 bases, with 12 bases left between them. This CDR3 is 12 amino acids long. CDR1 and CDR2 from the germline V gene are SQVTM and ANQGSEA. Here the CDR3 DNA reads TGCAGCGGTGACAACCGGTACTATGGCTACACCTTC. Protein: CSGDNRYYGYTF.

V and J are TRBV2 and TRBJ2-1; 8 bases fit TRBD1. The CDR3 contains 15 residues. J was trimmed by 7 bases and V by 6 bases; bases with no gene match: 11. The germline V gene has CDR1 SNHLY and CDR2 FYNNEI. Here the CDR3 DNA reads TGTGCCAGCAGACCGGGACAGGTTAAATGGAATGAGCAGTTCTTC. Translated, it gives CASRPGQVKWNEQFF. Looking up the rest from reference TRBV2 and TRBJ2-1 gives the full variable domain: EPEVTQTPSHQVTQMGQEVILRCVPISNHLYFYWYRQILGQKVEFLVSFYNNEISEKSEIFDDQFSVERPDGSNFTLKIRSTKLEDSAMYFCASRPGQVKWNEQFFGPGTRLTVL.